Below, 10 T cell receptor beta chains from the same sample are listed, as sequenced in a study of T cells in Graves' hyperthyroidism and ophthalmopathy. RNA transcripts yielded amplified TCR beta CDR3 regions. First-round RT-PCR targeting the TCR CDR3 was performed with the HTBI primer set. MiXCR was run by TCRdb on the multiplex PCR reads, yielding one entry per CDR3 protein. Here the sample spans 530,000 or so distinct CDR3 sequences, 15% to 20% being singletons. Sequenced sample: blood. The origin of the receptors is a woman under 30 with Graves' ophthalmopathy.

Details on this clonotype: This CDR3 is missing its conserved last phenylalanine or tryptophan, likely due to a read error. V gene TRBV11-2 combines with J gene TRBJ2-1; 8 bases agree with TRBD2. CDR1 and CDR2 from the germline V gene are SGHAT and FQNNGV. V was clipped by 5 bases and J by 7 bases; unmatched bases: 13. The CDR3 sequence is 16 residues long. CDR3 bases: TGTGCCAGCAGCCCCCGGGGGAGCGGGAGTGTAAATGAGCAGTTCTCC. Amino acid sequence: CASSPRGSGSVNEQFS.

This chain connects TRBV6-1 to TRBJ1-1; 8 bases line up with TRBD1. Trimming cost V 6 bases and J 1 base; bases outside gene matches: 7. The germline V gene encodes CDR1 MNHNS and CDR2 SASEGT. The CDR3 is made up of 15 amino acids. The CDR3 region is CASRPEGTGNTEAFF. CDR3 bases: TGTGCCAGCAGGCCCGAGGGGACAGGGAACACTGAAGCTTTCTTT.

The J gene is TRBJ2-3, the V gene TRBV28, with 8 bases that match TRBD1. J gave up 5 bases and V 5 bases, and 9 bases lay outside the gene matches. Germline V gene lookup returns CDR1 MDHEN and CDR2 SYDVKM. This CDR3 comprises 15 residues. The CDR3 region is CASSIRDRRGDTQYF. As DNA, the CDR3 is TGTGCCAGCAGTATACGGGACAGGAGGGGAGATACGCAGTATTTT.

The CDR3 reads CASSGYRGMSGNTIYF. CDR3 sequence (DNA): TGTGCCAGCAGCGGCTACAGGGGGATGAGCGGAAACACCATATATTTT. The chain links TRBV9 to TRBJ1-3, with 8 bases aligning to TRBD1. Germline-derived CDR1 and CDR2 are SGDLS and YYNGEE. CDR3 length: 16 amino acids. Unmatched junction bases numbered 9, after V lost 3 bases and J lost 4 bases.

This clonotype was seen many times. CDR3 DNA: TGTGCCAGCAGGTACAGACAGGACTATGGCTACACCTTC. Translating gives CASRYRQDYGYTF. This chain uses TRBV2 with TRBJ1-2, with a weak D call TRBD1 (6 bases). The CDR3 has 13 residues. V was cut by 6 bases and J by 3 bases, with 11 bases left in between. Germline V lookup: CDR1 SNHLY, CDR2 FYNNEI.

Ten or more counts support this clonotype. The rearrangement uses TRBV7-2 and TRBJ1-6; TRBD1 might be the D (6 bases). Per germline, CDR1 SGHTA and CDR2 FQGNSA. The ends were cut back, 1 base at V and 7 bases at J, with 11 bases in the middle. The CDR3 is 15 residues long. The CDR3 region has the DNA TGTGCCAGCAGCTTAGACGGGGGGCGGAATTCACCCCTCCACTTT. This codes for CASSLDGGRNSPLHF.

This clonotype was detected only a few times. The CDR3 region is CASTREKGSPLHF. CDR3 sequence (DNA): TGTGCCAGCACGAGGGAGAAGGGTTCACCCCTCCACTTT. This sequence joins TRBV6-1 and TRBJ1-6; D uncertain. Germline assignment: CDR1 MNHNS and CDR2 SASEGT. Trimming took 7 bases from V and 9 from J, leaving 13 bases between them. CDR3 length: 13 residues.

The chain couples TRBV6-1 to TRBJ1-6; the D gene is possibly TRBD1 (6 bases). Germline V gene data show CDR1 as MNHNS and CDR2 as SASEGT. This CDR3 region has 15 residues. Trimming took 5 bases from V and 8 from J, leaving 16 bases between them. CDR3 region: CASSWDDRRDSPLHF. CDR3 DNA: TGTGCCAGCAGTTGGGACGACAGGAGAGATTCACCCCTCCACTTT.

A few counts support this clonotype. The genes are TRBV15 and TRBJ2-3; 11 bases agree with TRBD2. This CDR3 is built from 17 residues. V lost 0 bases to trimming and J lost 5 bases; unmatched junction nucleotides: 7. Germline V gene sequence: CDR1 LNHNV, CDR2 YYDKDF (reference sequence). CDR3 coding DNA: TGTGCCACCAGCAGAGAATCTAGCGGGGGGCCGGGAGATACGCAGTATTTT. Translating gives CATSRESSGGPGDTQYF.

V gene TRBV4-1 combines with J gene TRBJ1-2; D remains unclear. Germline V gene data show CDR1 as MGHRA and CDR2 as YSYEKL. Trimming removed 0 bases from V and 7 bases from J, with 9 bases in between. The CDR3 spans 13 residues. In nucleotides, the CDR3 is TGCGCCAGCAGCCAAGATAAAGACCTTGGCTACACCTTC. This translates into CASSQDKDLGYTF.